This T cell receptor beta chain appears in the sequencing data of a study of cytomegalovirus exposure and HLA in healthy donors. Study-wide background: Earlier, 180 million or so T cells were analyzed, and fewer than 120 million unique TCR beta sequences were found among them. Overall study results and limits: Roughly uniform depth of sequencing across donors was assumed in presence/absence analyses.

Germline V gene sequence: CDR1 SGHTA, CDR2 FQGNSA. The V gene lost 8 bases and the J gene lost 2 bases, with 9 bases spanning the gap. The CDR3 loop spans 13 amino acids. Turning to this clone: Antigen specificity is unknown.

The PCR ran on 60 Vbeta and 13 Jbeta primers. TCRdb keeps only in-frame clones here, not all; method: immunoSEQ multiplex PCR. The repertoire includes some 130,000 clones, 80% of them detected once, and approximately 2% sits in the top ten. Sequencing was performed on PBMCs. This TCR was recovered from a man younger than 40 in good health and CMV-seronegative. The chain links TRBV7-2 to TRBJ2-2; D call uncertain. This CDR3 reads CASGRVNTGELFF. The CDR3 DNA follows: TGTGCCAGCGGCCGGGTCAACACCGGGGAGCTGTTTTTT.